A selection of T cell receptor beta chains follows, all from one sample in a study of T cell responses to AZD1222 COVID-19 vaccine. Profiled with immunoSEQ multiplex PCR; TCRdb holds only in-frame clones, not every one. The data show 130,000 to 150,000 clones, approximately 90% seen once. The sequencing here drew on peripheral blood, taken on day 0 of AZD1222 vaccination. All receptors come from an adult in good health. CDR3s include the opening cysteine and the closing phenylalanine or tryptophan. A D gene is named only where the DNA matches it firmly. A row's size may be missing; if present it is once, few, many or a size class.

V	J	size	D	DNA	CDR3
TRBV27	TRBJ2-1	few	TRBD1	TGTGCCAGTACCAACCGGGACAGGGGTTTCAATGAGCAGTTCTTC	CASTNRDRGFNEQFF
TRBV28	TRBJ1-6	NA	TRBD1	TGTGCCAGCAGTTTCCGGGACAGCCGAAATTCACCCCTCCACTTT	CASSFRDSRNSPLHF
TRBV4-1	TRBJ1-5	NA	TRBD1	TGCGCCAGCAGCCAAGGTACAGGGGGGGTGATTAGCAATCAGCCCCAGCATTTT	CASSQGTGGVISNQPQHF
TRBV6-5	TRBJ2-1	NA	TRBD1	TGTGCCAGCAGACCACAGGGGGCAATCGGCAATGAGCAGTTCTTC	CASRPQGAIGNEQFF
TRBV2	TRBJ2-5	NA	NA	TGTGCCAGCAGCCCCGGGACCACTTTGCAGTTTTTGGAGACCCAGTACTTC	CASSPGTTLQFLETQYF
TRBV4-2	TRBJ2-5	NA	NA	TGTGCCAGCAGAAGGTCGGGAGAGTGGGAGACCCAGTACTTC	CASRRSGEWETQYF
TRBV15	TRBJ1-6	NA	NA	TGTGCCACCAGCAGAAGGGTGCGTGGGATACGGCTGACGGATTCACCCCTCCACTTT	CATSRRVRGIRLTDSPLHF
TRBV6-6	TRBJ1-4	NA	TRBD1	TGTGCCAGCAGTTATCCACAGGGGGTTAATGAAAAACTGTTTTTT	CASSYPQGVNEKLFF
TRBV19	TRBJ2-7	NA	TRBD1	TGTGCCAGTAGTACCGACAGGGGAAGCGAGCAGTACTTT	CASSTDRGSEQYF
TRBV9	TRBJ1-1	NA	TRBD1	TGTGCCAGCAGCGTAGTCGGGACAGGGGGAGACTCTGAAGCTTTCTTT	CASSVVGTGGDSEAFF
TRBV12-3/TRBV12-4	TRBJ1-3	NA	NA	TGTGCCAGCAGCTTGGGCAACACCATATATTTT	CASSLGNTIYF
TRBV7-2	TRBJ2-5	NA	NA	TGTGCCAGCAGCCCGCGGACTCACGGGGGAGAGACCCAGTACTTC	CASSPRTHGGETQYF
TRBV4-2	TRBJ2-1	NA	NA	TGTGCCAGCAGCCAAGCCCTTAGAACCAGTGAGCAGTTCTTC	CASSQALRTSEQFF
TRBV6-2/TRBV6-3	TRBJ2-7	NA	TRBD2	TGTGCCAGCAGTCCCCATAGCGGGACACCCTACGAGCAGTACTTC	CASSPHSGTPYEQYF
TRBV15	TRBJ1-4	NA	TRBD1	TGTGCCACCACCCCGGGACAGACGAGTGAAAAACTGTTTTTT	CATTPGQTSEKLFF
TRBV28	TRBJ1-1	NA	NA	TGTGCCAGCAGTAGCCCGGGGCTGAACACTGAAGCTTTCTTT	CASSSPGLNTEAFF
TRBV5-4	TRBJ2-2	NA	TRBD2	TGTGCCAGCCTTAGCGGGGGGACCACCGGGGAGCTGTTTTTT	CASLSGGTTGELFF
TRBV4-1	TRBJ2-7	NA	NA	TGCGCCAGCAGCCAAACGACCCGACAGGTCTCCTACGAGCAGTACTTC	CASSQTTRQVSYEQYF
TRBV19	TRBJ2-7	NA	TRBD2	TGTGCCAGTAGCCCGGGACTAGCGTCCTACGAGCAGTACTTC	CASSPGLASYEQYF
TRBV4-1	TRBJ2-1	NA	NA	TGCGCCAGCAGCCAAGGGGCCCGACTACATGCCACAGTAGAGCAGTTCTTC	CASSQGARLHATVEQFF
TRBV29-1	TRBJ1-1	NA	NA	TGCAGCGTTATACCCGGGGTTGAAGCTTTCTTT	CSVIPGVEAFF